This TCR beta chain was obtained from a study of OX40 agonist ivuxolimab in advanced cancers. TCRdb keeps only in-frame clones here, not all; method: immunoSEQ multiplex PCR. The sample has about 67,000 clones, approximately 80% seen once. The TCR was taken from an adult with an advanced solid tumor such as melanoma, head and neck, liver or kidney cancer. Here the sequenced sample was CD4+ or CD8+ T cells sorted from blood, taken in a trial of the OX40 agonist ivuxolimab.

Here the CDR3 reads CASSLTTGTRSTQYF. The DNA for the CDR3 is TGTGCCAGCAGCTTAACGACCGGGACTAGGTCTACGCAGTATTTT. This chain links TRBV7-3 with TRBJ2-3, with TRBD2 matching over 8 bases. Germline V gives CDR1 SGHTA, CDR2 FQGTGA. J gave up 8 bases and V 0 bases, and 7 bases lay outside the gene matches. This CDR3 has 15 amino acids.